This note documents a single T cell receptor (beta chain) sequence. The clone's antigen remains unknown. It has no much larger one-base neighbor in the sample; base qualities were not kept. This sample is drawn from a study of post-analysis software for immune sequencing data (dated by TCRdb to between 2014 and 2017). Concerning the study at large: Relapsing-remitting, secondary progressive and progressive-relapsing multiple sclerosis were recorded as disease courses, and subtype annotation was lacking for some patients. Patient repertoires were compared against 10 to 12 previously published healthy control repertoires from donors aged roughly 6 to 28 years. A subset of samples was prepared in parallel using single-end sample barcoding, then pooled and co-amplified after Illumina adapter ligation. Points the paper makes about the study in general: Significantly lower normalized Chao1 diversity was found in multiple sclerosis patients than in controls, suggesting substantial peripheral T-cell clonal expansion. The multiple sclerosis patient group was slightly younger than the control group. Roughly 5 TRBV segments, including TRBV5-6, TRBV5-1 and TRBV20-1, were significantly more frequent in patients than controls. Direct clustering with F measure revealed strong co-clustering of samples prepared in the same batch, which led to a batch-effect correction.

Reading from cysteine to phenylalanine, the CDR3 counts 14 amino acids. The kept DNA is CDR3 alone, 42 bases in frame from the first base. CDR1 and CDR2 are drawn from the germline V gene: MNHGY, SAAAGT. The V end loses 10 bases and the J end loses 11 bases, and a stretch of 26 bases separates them. TCR beta repertoires were profiled from peripheral blood of about a dozen young patients with multiple sclerosis to demonstrate the VDJtools post-analysis software. The multiple sclerosis patients were children and adolescents between about 6 and 15 years of age. The library was made by PCR. The sequencer listed for this sample is Illumina HiSeq 2500. Unique molecular identifiers were incorporated into TCR beta cDNA libraries to reduce PCR and sequencing biases. Per 1 to 10 million input T cells, roughly 0.5 million cDNA molecules were obtained, such that each molecule approximated one T cell. The patient libraries were prepared and sequenced with the same protocol used for the earlier healthy control dataset. Within a given batch, samples were prepared together, multiplexed and sequenced on the same HiSeq lane. On the study's bioinformatics: Raw barcoded reads were processed with MIGEC, discarding single-read molecular identifier groups before consensus assembly and CDR3 extraction. Clonotype tables were post-analysed with VDJtools, and diversity was normalized by down-sampling all datasets to the smallest sample size. To correct batch-related cross-sample contamination, repertoire overlap clustering matched CDR3 amino acid sequences but not nucleotide sequences. TCRdb's own reprocessing of the public reads used fastp at Q25 and MiXCR and kept productive beta chains. Rows merge per CDR3 protein into single entries with the most common DNA and genes. Clone size and V and J calls follow TCRdb, not the original study. The sample table records about 540,000 distinct CDR3 sequences; around a third of these occur just once. The ten largest clones add up to 4.5% to 7.5% of the sample.

This TCR was recovered from a girl younger than 18 with multiple sclerosis. Sequencing was performed on blood. The chain was built from TRBV6-8 and TRBJ2-5, and the D gene may be TRBD2, 5 bases matching. The nucleotide sequence reads as follows: TGTGCCACGCGGGTTGGCATCCACCACAATGAGCAGTACTTC. Translated, it reads CATRVGIHHNEQYF.